This is a list of T cell receptor beta chains from one sample in a study of blood T cell repertoires in COVID-19. Profiling relied on immunoSEQ multiplex PCR, and the TCRdb table lists in-frame clones only, not all of them. The sample gives approximately 100,000 clones, approximately 90% of which show up once; about 30% is in the top ten. Source material: peripheral blood. All receptors derive from a woman of 80 years or more with acute or convalescent COVID-19. Both conserved end residues are part of each CDR3. Each record gives: D gene, V gene, J gene, clone size, CDR3 DNA, CDR3 protein. The D gene is left open where the match is weak. Only some rows state a clone size, as once, few, many or a class for expanded clones.

d_call: .
v_call: TRBV20-1
j_call: TRBJ1-1
clone_size: .
cdr3_nt: TGCAGTGCTAGTTCGGGAAGCAGGTCGGTCACTGAAGCTTTCTTT
cdr3_aa: CSASSGSRSVTEAFF

d_call: TRBD1
v_call: TRBV19
j_call: TRBJ2-1
clone_size: .
cdr3_nt: TGTGCCAGTAGGACTACCGGGACAGGGAACAATGAGCAGTTCTTC
cdr3_aa: CASRTTGTGNNEQFF

d_call: .
v_call: TRBV7-9
j_call: TRBJ2-1
clone_size: .
cdr3_nt: TGTGCCAGCAGCGCCCTACAGGGAAGATCCTACAATGAGCAGTTCTTC
cdr3_aa: CASSALQGRSYNEQFF

d_call: .
v_call: TRBV5-8
j_call: TRBJ1-1
clone_size: .
cdr3_nt: TGTGCCAGCGCCCTAGGGGGTATCTTAACTGAAGCTTTCTTT
cdr3_aa: CASALGGILTEAFF

d_call: TRBD1
v_call: TRBV15
j_call: TRBJ2-7
clone_size: once
cdr3_nt: TGTGCCACCAGCAGAGGGGGGGGACAGGGTTACGAGCAGTACTTC
cdr3_aa: CATSRGGGQGYEQYF

d_call: TRBD1
v_call: TRBV6-6
j_call: TRBJ2-5
clone_size: .
cdr3_nt: TGTGCCAGCACCAACCGGGGACAGGGCCGGTTGGAGACCCAGTACTTC
cdr3_aa: CASTNRGQGRLETQYF

d_call: .
v_call: TRBV10-1
j_call: TRBJ2-2
clone_size: .
cdr3_nt: TGCGCCAGCAGTGGTCTCGGGGAGCTGTTTTTT
cdr3_aa: CASSGLGELFF

d_call: .
v_call: TRBV5-4
j_call: TRBJ2-7
clone_size: .
cdr3_nt: TGTGCCAGCAGCCCCACCTCCGGACAGACCGAGCAGTACTTC
cdr3_aa: CASSPTSGQTEQYF

d_call: TRBD1
v_call: TRBV18
j_call: TRBJ1-5
clone_size: .
cdr3_nt: TGTGCCAGCTCACCAGGGACAGGGTATAGCAATCAGCCCCAGCATTTT
cdr3_aa: CASSPGTGYSNQPQHF

d_call: TRBD1
v_call: TRBV4-3
j_call: TRBJ2-7
clone_size: .
cdr3_nt: TGCGCCAGCAGCTCGCGGACAGGGGGCGACGAGCAGTACTTC
cdr3_aa: CASSSRTGGDEQYF

d_call: TRBD2
v_call: TRBV5-1
j_call: TRBJ2-3
clone_size: .
cdr3_nt: TGCGCCAGCAGCTTGGAGGTTCAAGCGGGGGCCACAGATACGCAGTATTTT
cdr3_aa: CASSLEVQAGATDTQYF

d_call: .
v_call: TRBV18
j_call: TRBJ2-5
clone_size: .
cdr3_nt: TGTGCCAGCTCACCATCTAGCCTACCCTACCAAGAGACCCAGTACTTC
cdr3_aa: CASSPSSLPYQETQYF

d_call: .
v_call: TRBV2
j_call: TRBJ2-3
clone_size: .
cdr3_nt: TGTGCCAGCAAGCCTCGAATAAGCACAGATACGCAGTATTTT
cdr3_aa: CASKPRISTDTQYF

d_call: .
v_call: TRBV5-6
j_call: TRBJ1-5
clone_size: .
cdr3_nt: TGTGCCAGCAGCTTACAGGGTATACAGCCCCAGCATTTT
cdr3_aa: CASSLQGIQPQHF

d_call: TRBD1
v_call: TRBV28
j_call: TRBJ2-7
clone_size: .
cdr3_nt: TGTGCCAGCAGGCAGGGGGCGTCCTACGAGCAGTACTTC
cdr3_aa: CASRQGASYEQYF

d_call: .
v_call: TRBV4-1
j_call: TRBJ1-5
clone_size: .
cdr3_nt: TGCGCCAGCAGCCAAGATCCGGGGAGTAGCAATCAGCCCCAGCATTTT
cdr3_aa: CASSQDPGSSNQPQHF

d_call: .
v_call: TRBV19
j_call: TRBJ2-1
clone_size: .
cdr3_nt: TGTGCCAGTAGTATATCAGGGCTCTACAATGAGCAGTTCTTC
cdr3_aa: CASSISGLYNEQFF

d_call: .
v_call: TRBV30
j_call: TRBJ2-7
clone_size: .
cdr3_nt: TGTGCCTGGAGTACCGGGGGTCCGGGCGAGCAGTACTTC
cdr3_aa: CAWSTGGPGEQYF

d_call: .
v_call: TRBV27
j_call: TRBJ1-2
clone_size: .
cdr3_nt: TGTGCCAGCAAGTTTACACGGATGACAAACTATGGCTACACCTTC
cdr3_aa: CASKFTRMTNYGYTF

d_call: TRBD1
v_call: TRBV5-1
j_call: TRBJ1-4
clone_size: .
cdr3_nt: TGCGCCAGCAGCTTGGGGAACAGGGGGCGCGATGAAAAACTGTTTTTT
cdr3_aa: CASSLGNRGRDEKLFF

d_call: .
v_call: TRBV2
j_call: TRBJ1-6
clone_size: .
cdr3_nt: TGTGCCAGCGCACAGGGACGGGATTCACCCCTCCACTTT
cdr3_aa: CASAQGRDSPLHF

d_call: .
v_call: TRBV27
j_call: TRBJ2-2
clone_size: .
cdr3_nt: TGTGCCAGCAGGTATCGGTACGAGAACACCGGGGAGCTGTTTTTT
cdr3_aa: CASRYRYENTGELFF

d_call: .
v_call: TRBV7-2
j_call: TRBJ2-1
clone_size: .
cdr3_nt: TGTGCCAGCAGCTTAGTCCCTACAGGGAACAATGAGCAGTTCTTC
cdr3_aa: CASSLVPTGNNEQFF

d_call: .
v_call: TRBV6-1
j_call: TRBJ2-3
clone_size: .
cdr3_nt: TGTGCCAGCAGTGAGTTACCAGGGGAATTTTCCACAGATACGCAGTATTTT
cdr3_aa: CASSELPGEFSTDTQYF

d_call: TRBD2
v_call: TRBV7-9
j_call: TRBJ2-5
clone_size: .
cdr3_nt: TGTGCCAGCAGCTTCCGGGCGGGGGTTCAAGAGACCCAGTACTTC
cdr3_aa: CASSFRAGVQETQYF

d_call: .
v_call: TRBV2
j_call: TRBJ1-5
clone_size: .
cdr3_nt: TGTGCCAGCACCTTGGACAGCTATAGCAATCAGCCCCAGCATTTT
cdr3_aa: CASTLDSYSNQPQHF

d_call: TRBD1
v_call: TRBV19
j_call: TRBJ1-5
clone_size: once
cdr3_nt: TGTGCCAGTAGTGCAACAGGGGGCGTTCAGCCCCAGCATTTT
cdr3_aa: CASSATGGVQPQHF

d_call: TRBD1
v_call: TRBV5-1
j_call: TRBJ1-1
clone_size: .
cdr3_nt: TGCGCCAGCAGCTTGTCAGGGGGGGAAGCTTTCTTT
cdr3_aa: CASSLSGGEAFF

d_call: .
v_call: TRBV19
j_call: TRBJ1-4
clone_size: .
cdr3_nt: TGTGCCAGTAGTATAGACCCAGGGACAACTAATGAAAAACTGTTTTTT
cdr3_aa: CASSIDPGTTNEKLFF

d_call: .
v_call: TRBV18
j_call: TRBJ1-1
clone_size: .
cdr3_nt: TGTGCCAGCTCACCCTGGAGAATGAACACTGAAGCTTTCTTT
cdr3_aa: CASSPWRMNTEAFF

d_call: TRBD1
v_call: TRBV27
j_call: TRBJ2-7
clone_size: .
cdr3_nt: TGTGCCAGCAGAGAACAGGGGGCGGTTAACGAGCAGTACTTC
cdr3_aa: CASREQGAVNEQYF